The T cell receptor beta chain described here comes from a study of cytomegalovirus exposure and HLA in healthy donors. Study observations and caveats: More than 150 TCR beta chains were listed as cytomegalovirus-associated. Among donors in an Asian-associated ancestry cluster, a later analysis reportedly found fewer N-insertions than the roughly 610-donor mean. Using a false discovery rate of 0.05, a later analysis showed that roughly 16,000 TCR beta sequences were associated with HLA alleles.

PCR primers comprised 60 Vbeta and 13 Jbeta primers. The protocol was immunoSEQ multiplex PCR, while the TCRdb copy is restricted to in-frame clones and leaves out a portion. The sample lists 150,000 to 200,000 clones, approximately 84% occurring once. V lost 2 bases and J 7 bases, leaving 12 bases between the germline ends. The germline V gene encodes CDR1 MNHEY and CDR2 SVGAGI. The CDR3 is 13 residues long. This clone has only one observation. What it binds is not known. The sequencing input was PBMCs. The clonotype originates from a girl under 18 in good health and CMV-seropositive. The genes are TRBV6-5 and TRBJ2-7, with a possible D match to TRBD1 (5 bases). The CDR3 loop reads CASSYDSPQEQYF. The CDR3 DNA reads TGTGCCAGCAGTTACGACAGTCCTCAGGAGCAGTACTTC.